Listed below are T cell receptor beta chains from one sample, sequenced in a study of blood T cell repertoires in COVID-19. Sequencing used immunoSEQ multiplex PCR; TCRdb keeps in-frame clones, though not all of them. Among 100,000 to 150,000 clones listed, 84% were seen once. The specimen sequenced was peripheral blood. The receptors were gathered from a man aged 60 to 69 with acute or convalescent COVID-19. Both conserved end residues are part of each CDR3. A D gene is named only where the DNA matches it firmly. Some rows have no size entry. The others give once, few or many, or a class for an expanded clone.

d_gene,v_gene,abundance,j_gene,CDR3aa,CDR3nt
TRBD1,TRBV6-5,.,TRBJ1-5,CASHQGADQPQHF,TGTGCCAGCCACCAGGGGGCTGATCAGCCCCAGCATTTT
TRBD2,TRBV4-1,few,TRBJ2-7,CASSQDQAGGHISYEQYF,TGCGCCAGCAGCCAAGATCAAGCGGGGGGGCATATCTCCTACGAGCAGTACTTC
TRBD2,TRBV18,.,TRBJ2-3,CASSPGLAGGSDTQYF,TGTGCCAGCTCACCGGGACTAGCGGGGGGATCGGATACGCAGTATTTT
.,TRBV5-1,.,TRBJ2-1,CASSLDTYNEQFF,TGCGCCAGCAGCTTGGACACGTACAATGAGCAGTTCTTC
TRBD2,TRBV20-1,.,TRBJ2-1,CSASSLAGTHSYNEQFF,TGCAGTGCTAGTTCCCTAGCGGGTACTCACTCCTACAATGAGCAGTTCTTC
.,TRBV12-5,.,TRBJ2-7,CASGSPQGLSYEQYF,TGTGCTAGTGGTTCCCCCCAGGGACTCTCCTACGAGCAGTACTTC
.,TRBV9,.,TRBJ2-7,CASSGGESLEQYF,TGTGCCAGCAGCGGGGGGGAGAGCCTCGAGCAGTACTTC
.,TRBV18,.,TRBJ2-1,CASSPPGLYNEQFF,TGTGCCAGCTCACCGCCAGGGCTCTACAATGAGCAGTTCTTC
TRBD2,TRBV19,.,TRBJ2-2,CASSIVGAGGPSNTGELFF,TGTGCCAGTAGTATAGTAGGGGCGGGAGGGCCCTCGAACACCGGGGAGCTGTTTTTT
.,TRBV4-1,.,TRBJ1-3,CASSIPQGSSGNTIYF,TGCGCCAGCAGCATCCCCCAGGGGAGCTCTGGAAACACCATATATTTT
TRBD2,TRBV2,.,TRBJ2-3,CASSQSSSGSGTDTQYF,TGTGCCAGCAGTCAATCTTCCAGCGGGAGTGGCACAGATACGCAGTATTTT
TRBD2,TRBV3-1/TRBV3-2,.,TRBJ2-2,CASSQAITAGATGELFF,TGTGCCAGCAGCCAAGCTATAACCGCGGGAGCCACCGGGGAGCTGTTTTTT
TRBD2,TRBV7-6,.,TRBJ2-7,CASSFTSGRAYEQYF,TGTGCCAGCAGCTTTACTAGCGGGAGGGCCTACGAGCAGTACTTC
TRBD1,TRBV19,once,TRBJ2-7,CASSRGQAYEQYF,TGTGCCAGTAGTAGAGGACAGGCCTACGAGCAGTACTTC
TRBD1,TRBV5-6,.,TRBJ1-5,CASSLAFGQDQPQHF,TGTGCCAGCAGCTTGGCCTTCGGACAGGATCAGCCCCAGCATTTT
.,TRBV30,.,TRBJ1-4,CAWSWRVGEKLFF,TGTGCCTGGAGTTGGCGGGTGGGTGAAAAACTGTTTTTT
.,TRBV27,.,TRBJ1-1,CASSPRAGVNTEAFF,TGTGCCAGCAGCCCGCGTGCGGGGGTGAACACTGAAGCTTTCTTT
TRBD1,TRBV29-1,.,TRBJ1-6,CSVRTGRPNSPLHF,TGCAGCGTTCGGACAGGGAGGCCTAATTCACCCCTCCACTTT
TRBD1,TRBV19,.,TRBJ2-1,CASSGGTGGTKQFF,TGTGCCAGTAGTGGGGGGACAGGGGGAACTAAGCAGTTCTTC
TRBD2,TRBV5-1,.,TRBJ2-5,CASSLRLAGTQETQYF,TGCGCCAGCAGCTTGCGACTAGCGGGCACACAAGAGACCCAGTACTTC
.,TRBV3-1/TRBV3-2,few,TRBJ1-3,CASSQVPTGGNTIYF,TGTGCCAGCAGCCAAGTACCTACAGGAGGAAACACCATATATTTT
TRBD2,TRBV2,.,TRBJ2-2,CASSEGEAGGPGELFF,TGTGCCAGCAGTGAGGGGGAAGCGGGAGGGCCCGGGGAGCTGTTTTTT
TRBD1,TRBV19,.,TRBJ1-6,CASSTTGFESPLHF,TGTGCCAGTAGTACGACAGGGTTTGAATCACCCCTCCACTTT
TRBD2,TRBV5-1,.,TRBJ2-1,CASSARTSINEQFF,TGCGCCAGCAGCGCGAGGACTAGTATCAATGAGCAGTTCTTC
.,TRBV19,.,TRBJ2-7,CASSMVGGAAYEQYF,TGTGCCAGTAGTATGGTTGGAGGGGCGGCCTACGAGCAGTACTTC
TRBD1,TRBV6-5,.,TRBJ2-5,CASDRTGGYQETQYF,TGTGCCAGCGACCGAACAGGGGGCTACCAAGAGACCCAGTACTTC
TRBD1,TRBV6-5,.,TRBJ2-7,CASSQDRFPYEQYF,TGTGCCAGCAGTCAGGACAGGTTTCCCTACGAGCAGTACTTC
.,TRBV7-8,.,TRBJ1-5,CASSLSGARGRQPQHF,TGTGCCAGCAGCTTATCAGGGGCCAGGGGACGACAGCCCCAGCATTTT
.,TRBV12-3/TRBV12-4,.,TRBJ2-2,CSTSRGELFF,TGTTCGACCTCCAGGGGGGAGCTGTTTTTT
.,TRBV12-3/TRBV12-4,.,TRBJ2-7,CASSLGNYEQYF,TGTGCCAGCAGTTTGGGCAACTACGAGCAGTACTTC
TRBD1,TRBV30,.,TRBJ2-7,CAWRKQGARAEQYF,TGTGCCTGGAGAAAACAGGGGGCGCGTGCCGAGCAGTACTTC
TRBD1,TRBV4-1,.,TRBJ2-7,CASSQPGTGVVEQYF,TGCGCCAGCAGCCAACCCGGGACAGGGGTAGTCGAGCAGTACTTC
.,TRBV3-1/TRBV3-2,once,TRBJ1-1,CASSDRPRRTEAFF,TGTGCCAGCAGCGACAGGCCGAGGAGGACTGAAGCTTTCTTT
TRBD1,TRBV19,.,TRBJ1-1,CASSTLTGDTEAFF,TGTGCCAGTAGTACGCTGACAGGGGACACTGAAGCTTTCTTT
.,TRBV18,.,TRBJ1-5,CASSPIRGDQPQHF,TGTGCCAGCTCACCAATCAGGGGCGATCAGCCCCAGCATTTT
TRBD2,TRBV6-6,.,TRBJ2-1,CASSQSDAGGAWDEQFF,TGTGCCAGCAGTCAATCTGATGCGGGGGGGGCCTGGGATGAGCAGTTCTTC
TRBD1,TRBV5-1,.,TRBJ2-2,CASSPDRGLVGELFF,TGCGCCAGCAGCCCGGACAGGGGGCTGGTCGGGGAGCTGTTTTTT
TRBD1,TRBV4-1,.,TRBJ2-7,CASSQGSGQTYEQYF,TGCGCCAGCAGCCAAGGGTCGGGACAGACATACGAGCAGTACTTC
.,TRBV7-2,.,TRBJ1-1,CASSPGRTEAFF,TGTGCCAGCAGCCCAGGGCGGACTGAAGCTTTCTTT
.,TRBV19,.,TRBJ1-1,CASRYNTNTEAFF,TGTGCCAGTAGATACAATACGAACACTGAAGCTTTCTTT
TRBD1,TRBV5-5,.,TRBJ1-2,CASSLLGQEITNYGYTF,TGTGCCAGCAGCTTACTGGGACAGGAGATAACTAACTATGGCTACACCTTC
TRBD1,TRBV11-1,.,TRBJ2-3,CASSFDRGRADTQYF,TGTGCCAGCAGCTTCGACAGGGGAAGGGCAGATACGCAGTATTTT
.,TRBV6-5,.,TRBJ2-7,CASSNVGYEQYF,TGTGCCAGCAGTAACGTCGGCTACGAGCAGTACTTC
TRBD2,TRBV14,.,TRBJ2-1,CASSLGGGVKNEQFF,TGTGCCAGCAGCCTTGGCGGGGGGGTTAAGAATGAGCAGTTCTTC
.,TRBV27,.,TRBJ2-5,CASRAKERETQYF,TGTGCCAGCAGGGCAAAGGAGCGAGAGACCCAGTACTTC
TRBD1,TRBV12-3/TRBV12-4,.,TRBJ1-5,CASTISGTGTQHF,TGTGCCAGCACTATTTCCGGGACAGGGACCCAGCATTTT
TRBD2,TRBV5-1,.,TRBJ2-7,CASSLGIRLAGGPGEQYF,TGCGCCAGCAGCTTGGGCATCAGACTAGCGGGAGGGCCAGGCGAGCAGTACTTC
.,TRBV10-2,.,TRBJ1-6,CASSIVNSYNSPLHF,TGCGCCAGCAGTATAGTCAACTCCTATAATTCACCCCTCCACTTT
.,TRBV5-8,.,TRBJ1-3,CASSRRGNTIYF,TGTGCCAGCAGTCGCCGGGGGAACACCATATATTTT
.,TRBV3-1/TRBV3-2,.,TRBJ2-7,CASSQGGWAGNTYEQYF,TGTGCCAGCAGCCAAGGAGGCTGGGCAGGGAACACCTACGAGCAGTACTTC
TRBD1,TRBV19,.,TRBJ1-1,CASSPRTGGNTEAFF,TGTGCCAGTAGTCCCCGGACAGGGGGGAACACTGAAGCTTTCTTT
.,TRBV5-1,.,TRBJ2-1,CASSLGTGSYNEQFF,TGCGCCAGCAGCTTGGGGACTGGCTCCTACAATGAGCAGTTCTTC
TRBD1,TRBV27,few,TRBJ2-7,CASSLSRTGEGIDSEQYF,TGTGCCAGCAGTTTATCACGGACAGGGGAGGGTATAGATAGCGAGCAGTACTTC
TRBD2,TRBV7-3,.,TRBJ2-7,CASSVLAGPYEQYF,TGTGCCAGCAGCGTGCTAGCGGGCCCCTACGAGCAGTACTTC
TRBD2,TRBV5-1,few,TRBJ2-1,CASSPTTSGVYNEQFF,TGCGCCAGCAGCCCAACAACTAGCGGGGTATACAATGAGCAGTTCTTC
TRBD2,TRBV5-1,few,TRBJ2-5,CASSWLAGFQETQYF,TGCGCCAGCAGCTGGCTAGCGGGGTTCCAAGAGACCCAGTACTTC
.,TRBV11-2,once,TRBJ1-2,CASSPTGRGYTF,TGTGCCAGCAGCCCCACCGGGAGGGGCTACACCTTC
.,TRBV2,.,TRBJ2-5,CASSEAKTAETQYF,TGTGCCAGCAGTGAAGCAAAGACAGCAGAGACCCAGTACTTC
.,TRBV19,.,TRBJ1-2,CASSNFGQSNYGYTF,TGTGCCAGTAGTAACTTCGGACAGAGTAACTATGGCTACACCTTC